A single TCR beta chain is shown here with its context. Its antigen is still unknown. The data originate from a study of CD8 T cells in ankylosing spondylitis. The study, taken as a whole, reports: Several highly homologous variants made up a TCR beta motif, and this motif appeared characteristic of ankylosing spondylitis blood. Disease-linked clones bore a CD8+ phenotype, appearing relatively rarely in peripheral blood.

For TCR beta, libraries came from quantitative 5'-RACE with molecular barcodes. Each CDR3 protein gets one entry after TCRdb re-called the 5' RACE reads with MiXCR. The sample has some 840,000 distinct CDR3 sequences, approximately 12% seen once. V shed 4 bases and J 3 bases; nucleotides not matched to a gene: 4. The germline V gene encodes CDR1 MDHEN and CDR2 SYDVKM. The CDR3 has 15 amino acids. Specimen: blood, either unsorted or a sorted T cell fraction (not recorded which). The chain combines TRBV28 with TRBJ2-5; TRBD2 matches at 11 bases. This clonotype was sampled from a male donor with ankylosing spondylitis. The CDR3 nucleotides are TGTGCCAGCAGTTCCCTAGCGGGAGGAGAAGAGACCCAGTACTTC. This encodes CASSSLAGGEETQYF.